This entry describes one TCR beta chain. Donation came from healthy Caucasian individuals in Russia who were aged about 6 to 90. Each of the donors had about 9.9 milliliters of peripheral blood drawn into EDTA-treated Vacutainer tubes. Each sample yielded at least 5 micrograms of PBMC total RNA. A sample-barcoded 5' primer and a J-beta primer mix were used in a second PCR of roughly 6 to 11 cycles. Every cDNA was tagged by a template-switch adaptor with 12 random nucleotides. TCRdb ran MiXCR on the 5' RACE reads and lists one entry per CDR3 protein. The sample yields 700,000 or so distinct CDR3 sequences, 20% to 25% seen once. The data derive from a study of blood T cells in healthy people across ages. The CDR3 length is 16 residues. J gave up 2 bases and V 3 bases, and 11 bases lay outside the gene matches. Per germline, CDR1 SGHDT and CDR2 YYEEEE.

This TCR came from a man aged 70-80 years in good health. The sample comprised blood. The chain joins TRBV5-6 to TRBJ2-7; 7 bases line up with TRBD1. The CDR3 bases are TGTGCCAGCAGCTCGGACCCACAGGGGTACACCTACGAGCAGTACTTC. The encoded protein is CASSSDPQGYTYEQYF.